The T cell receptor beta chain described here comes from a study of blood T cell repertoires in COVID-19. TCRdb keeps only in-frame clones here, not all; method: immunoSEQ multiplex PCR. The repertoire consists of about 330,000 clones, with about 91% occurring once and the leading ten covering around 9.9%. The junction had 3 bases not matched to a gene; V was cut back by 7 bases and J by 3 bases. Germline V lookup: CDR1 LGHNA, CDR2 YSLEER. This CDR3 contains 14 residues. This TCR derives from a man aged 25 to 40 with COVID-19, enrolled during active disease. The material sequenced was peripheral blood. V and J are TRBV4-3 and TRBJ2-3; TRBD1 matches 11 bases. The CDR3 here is CASTRDRGTDTQYF. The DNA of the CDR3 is TGCGCCAGCACGCGGGACAGGGGGACAGATACGCAGTATTTT.